This T cell receptor beta chain comes out of a study of blood T cell repertoires in COVID-19. This CDR3 contains 13 residues. V was clipped by 4 bases and J by 0 bases, with 6 bases between them. In germline, CDR1 is MDHEN, CDR2 SYDVKM. Cohorts were assigned according to the clinical history that participants reported. Per the study methods: Amplification with reference gene primers provided the estimates of nucleated cell counts. Clones were sequenced by immunoSEQ multiplex PCR, and TCRdb holds only the in-frame ones, with some missing. The DNA gave D and trimming, while V, J and clone size come from that table. Of about 350,000 clones detected, around nine tenths appear once; the ten largest clones hold approximately 0.97%.

The chain joins TRBV28 to TRBJ1-1, with D tentatively TRBD1 (5 bases). This TCR was sampled from a woman under 40 who had been exposed to COVID-19. Sequencing was carried out using PBMCs or T cells enriched from blood (not recorded which). CDR3 nucleotides: TGTGCCAGCAGTTACAGGCTGAACACTGAAGCTTTCTTT. This sequence encodes CASSYRLNTEAFF.